Following are 10 T cell receptor beta chains from one sample sequenced in a study of tumor-infiltrating lymphocytes in primary liver carcinoma. It was from around 20-30 mg of unsorted bulk tissue that RNA and DNA were co-extracted. Starting material of 500 ng total RNA yielded TCR beta cDNA via a constant-region primer. Three-round nested multiplex PCR performed with slightly modified ARM-PCR produced the TCR beta libraries. Primers for the first two PCR rounds were TRBV1-TRBV30 forward primers and a C-beta reverse primer (roughly 9 cycles per round). TCRdb ran MiXCR on the multiplex PCR reads and lists one entry per CDR3 protein. The sample yields 95,000 to 150,000 distinct CDR3 sequences, approximately 71% seen once. What was sequenced was tumor-adjacent normal liver tissue. These TCRs come from a woman in her sixties or seventies with primary liver carcinoma and hepatitis B virus infection.

For this clonotype: One end of the junction fails to match germline, which may point to a read error. This chain connects TRBV12-3 or TRBV12-4 to TRBJ1-1; D gene unclear. The CDR3 covers 12 residues. CDR3 amino acids: CASSPWWTGAFF. CDR3 bases: TGTGCCAGCAGTCCATGGTGGACTGGAGCTTTCTTT.

The chain recombines TRBV28 with TRBJ2-7; D perhaps matches TRBD1 (6 bases). The CDR3 runs 13 residues. The germline V gene has CDR1 MDHEN and CDR2 SYDVKM. With 8 bases removed from V and 1 base from J, the gap between germline ends came to 12 bases. The CDR3 DNA reads as TGTGCCAGCGGGCGGACAGTTTCCTACGAGCAGTACTTC. Its translation: CASGRTVSYEQYF.

A few counts support this clonotype. This rearrangement joins TRBV7-2 to TRBJ2-5, with 8 bases aligning to TRBD1. Germline CDR1 is SGHTA and CDR2 is FQGNSA. There are 16 residues in the CDR3. Trimming took 1 base from V and 7 from J; bases not matched to a gene: 11. CDR3 nucleotide sequence: TGTGCCAGCAGCTTAGGCGGCCAGGGGGCTTACGGGACCCAGTACTTC. This translates into CASSLGGQGAYGTQYF.

This clonotype was detected ten times or more. J is TRBJ2-3 and V is TRBV7-8; 16 nucleotides match TRBD2. The junction had 3 bases not matched to a gene; V was cut back by 5 bases and J by 4 bases. Germline V CDR1 and CDR2: SGHVS, FQNEAQ. This CDR3 region has 16 residues. The CDR3: CASSQGLAGGADTQYF. The CDR3 nucleotides are TGTGCCAGCAGCCAGGGACTAGCGGGAGGGGCAGATACGCAGTATTTT.

This clonotype was observed a handful of times. The V gene is TRBV14, the J gene TRBJ2-1; the D gene is possibly TRBD2 (5 bases). The CDR3 has 16 residues. Germline V gives CDR1 SGHDN, CDR2 FVKESK. V lost 4 bases and J 4 bases, leaving 17 bases between the germline ends. CDR3 DNA: TGTGCCAGCAGCCTAACGAGCGGAGAGTTGTACAATGAGCAGTTCTTC. Its protein product is CASSLTSGELYNEQFF.

On this clonotype itself: The missing conserved phenylalanine or tryptophan at the end of this CDR3 makes a read error likely. The rearrangement joins TRBV11-2 to TRBJ1-6; a weak D match, TRBD1 (5 bases). The CDR3 extends over 16 amino acids. Germline CDR1 SGHAT, CDR2 FQNNGV. The CDR3 loop reads CANSSTRTWYNSPLHL. CDR3 DNA: TGTGCCAACAGCTCAACACGGACATGGTATAATTCACCCCTCCACCTT.

In the case of this clonotype: At one boundary the junction diverges from the germline segment, which might be a read error. The chain is built from TRBV6-5 and TRBJ2-2; D is possibly TRBD2 (5 bases). CDR3 length equals 15 residues. CDR1 and CDR2 (germline): MNHEY, SVGAGI. CDR3 sequence: CASSYGHGVAGELFF. As DNA, the CDR3 is TGTGCCAGCAGTTATGGGCATGGGGTAGCCGGGGAGCTATTTTTT.

A note on this clonotype: One end of the junction fails to match germline, which may point to a read error. The chain has TRBV6-2 or TRBV6-3 and TRBJ2-3, with a possible D match to TRBD1 (5 bases). Germline values: CDR1 MNHEY, CDR2 SVGEGT. There are 15 residues in the CDR3. The CDR3 spells CASSYGATNTDTQYF. The CDR3 DNA sequence: TGTGCCAGCAGTTACGGGGCAACAAACACAGATACACAGTATTTT.

This clonotype is a singleton in its sample. A junction end diverges from the germline sequence, so it may reflect a read error. J is TRBJ1-1 and V is TRBV11-2; weak D call: TRBD1 (5 bases). CDR3 length equals 15 residues. Germline V gene lookup returns CDR1 SGHAT and CDR2 FQNNGV. This chain's CDR3 is CVSSLDPGAGTEAFF. CDR3 nucleotides: TGTGTCAGCAGCTTAGATCCTGGGGCAGGAACCGAAGCTTTCTTT.

The V gene is TRBV29-1, the J gene TRBJ2-1; perhaps TRBD2 as D (6 bases). The V end was cut by 8 bases, the J end by 0 bases, with 17 bases between. This CDR3 spans 15 amino acids. The germline gives CDR1 SQVTM, CDR2 ANQGSEA. CDR3 coding DNA: TGCAGCTCCCTAGAAGCGGGTTCCTCCTACAATGAGCAGTTCTTC. It codes for CSSLEAGSSYNEQFF.